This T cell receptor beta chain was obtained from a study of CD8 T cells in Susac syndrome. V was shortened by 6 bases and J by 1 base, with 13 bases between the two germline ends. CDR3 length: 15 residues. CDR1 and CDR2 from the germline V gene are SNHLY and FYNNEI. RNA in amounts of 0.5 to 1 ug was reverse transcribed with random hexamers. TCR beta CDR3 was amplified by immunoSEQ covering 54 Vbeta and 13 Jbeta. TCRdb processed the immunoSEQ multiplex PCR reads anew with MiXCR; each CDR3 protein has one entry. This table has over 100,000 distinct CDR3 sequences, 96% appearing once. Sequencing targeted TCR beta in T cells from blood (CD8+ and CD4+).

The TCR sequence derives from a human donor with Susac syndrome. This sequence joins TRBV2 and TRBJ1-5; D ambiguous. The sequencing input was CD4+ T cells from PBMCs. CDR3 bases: TGTGCCAGCAGACCTACAGCGGGGAGCAATCAGCCCCAGCATTTT. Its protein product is CASRPTAGSNQPQHF.